Reported below is one T cell receptor (beta chain). This record comes from a study of blood T cell repertoires in COVID-19. Study overall: The analysed material was cDNA or gDNA that came from T cells, B-cell-depleted T cells, or PBMCs.

V gave up 4 bases and J gave up 2 bases; unmatched junction bases: 2. CDR3 length: 13 amino acids. In germline, CDR1 is SGHDT, CDR2 YYEEEE. As processed by the authors: Amplification of reference gene primers was used by the study to estimate nucleated cell counts. Measured with immunoSEQ multiplex PCR; TCRdb has only the in-frame clones, and not every one. The V and J calls and the clone size are those of that table, but D and trimming were determined from the DNA. The sample yields about 110,000 clones, 86% seen once. The source material was peripheral blood. V is TRBV5-6 and J is TRBJ2-7; TRBD1 agrees at 8 bases. The clonotype was recovered from a man aged 40-49 years with acute or convalescent COVID-19. This chain's CDR3 is CASSRDRTYEQYF. In DNA form, the CDR3 reads TGTGCCAGCAGCCGGGACAGGACCTACGAGCAGTACTTC.